The 8 T cell receptor beta chains below were found in one sample sequenced in a study of shared clonotypes between healthy human individuals. Produced via immunoSEQ multiplex PCR; TCRdb's table is partial and in-frame only. The repertoire has some 900,000 clones, approximately 80% of them found once; the top ten carry approximately 1.5%. Sequenced input: memory CD4+ T cells sorted from blood. The subset: CD45RA-negative fraction. The receptors here all came from a man younger than 35 in good health.

V and J are TRBV5-6 and TRBJ2-3, with D maybe TRBD1 (5 bases). The germline gives CDR1 SGHDT, CDR2 YYEEEE. The V end lost 1 base, the J end lost 0 bases, and 9 bases lay between the germline ends. This CDR3 spans 15 amino acids. The CDR3 is CASSLRQGSTDTQYF. In nucleotides, the CDR3 is TGTGCCAGCAGCTTGAGGCAGGGAAGCACAGATACGCAGTATTTT.

The J gene is TRBJ2-7, the V gene TRBV5-4; D possibly corresponds to TRBD2 (5 bases). CDR1 and CDR2 from the germline V gene are SGHNT and YYREEE (reference sequence). The CDR3 runs 14 residues. The ends were cut back, 4 bases at V and 5 bases at J, with 16 bases in the middle. CDR3 in amino acids: CASSGGPLVDEQYF. CDR3 in DNA: TGTGCCAGCAGCGGAGGACCGTTGGTCGACGAGCAGTACTTC.

With regard to this clone: A junction end diverges from the germline sequence, so it may reflect a read error. V is TRBV7-7 and J is TRBJ2-7, with 10 bases aligning to TRBD2. Germline V lookup: CDR1 SSHAT, CDR2 FNYEAQ (reference sequence). This CDR3 contains 13 residues. The CDR3 is CASSWTSGYEQYF. In DNA form, the CDR3 reads TGTGCTAGCAGCTGGACTAGCGGTTACGAGCAGTACTTC. Supplemented by reference TRBV7-7 and TRBJ2-7, the full variable domain reads GAGVSQSPRYKVTKRGQDVTLRCDPISSHATLYWYQQALGQGPEFLTYFNYEAQPDKSGLPSDRFSAERPEGSISTLTIQRTEQRDSAMYRCASSWTSGYEQYFGPGTRLTVT.

The V and J genes are TRBV28 and TRBJ2-7; TRBD2 aligns across 8 bases. CDR1 is MDHEN, CDR2 SYDVKM, per germline. The CDR3 runs to 15 residues. V lost 3 bases to trimming and J lost 2 bases; unmatched junction nucleotides: 6. In DNA form, the CDR3 reads TGTGCCAGCAGTTTGATAGCGGGACACACCTACGAGCAGTACTTC. Amino acids: CASSLIAGHTYEQYF.

The V gene is TRBV29-1, the J gene TRBJ2-3; D is unresolved. The V end was cut by 4 bases, the J end by 4 bases, with 9 bases between. CDR1 and CDR2 (germline): SQVTM, ANQGSEA. The CDR3 is 12 residues long. As DNA, the CDR3 is TGCAGCGTTGGAAGTAGTGCAGATACGCAGTATTTT. Residues: CSVGSSADTQYF.

The CDR3 DNA sequence: TGTGCCAGCCTATTGGAGGGGATAAGCCAGCCCCAGCATTTT. Translation gives CASLLEGISQPQHF. The J gene is TRBJ1-5, the V gene TRBV18, with a tentative D call TRBD1 (5 bases). CDR1 is KGHSH, CDR2 LQKENI, per germline. The CDR3 runs 14 residues. Trimming took off 8 bases at V and 7 bases at J, with 18 bases between the two ends. Supplemented by reference TRBV18 and TRBJ1-5, the full variable domain reads NAGVMQNPRHLVRRRGQEARLRCSPMKGHSHVYWYRQLPEEGLKFMVYLQKENIIDESGMPKERFSAEFPKEGPSILRIQQVVRGDSAAYFCASLLEGISQPQHFGDGTRLSIL.

The rearrangement uses TRBV5-1 and TRBJ2-1; TRBD2 aligns across 9 bases. The germline V gene encodes CDR1 SGHRS and CDR2 YFSETQ. Trimming took 4 bases from V and 5 from J; bases not matched to a gene: 7. The CDR3 runs 15 residues. The CDR3 sequence is CASSEGTSPHNEQFF. In DNA form, the CDR3 reads TGCGCCAGCAGCGAGGGGACTAGCCCACACAATGAGCAGTTCTTC. Based on the CDR3 plus reference TRBV5-1 and TRBJ2-1, the full variable domain is KAGVTQTPRYLIKTRGQQVTLSCSPISGHRSVSWYQQTPGQGLQFLFEYFSETQRNKGNFPGRFSGRQFSNSRSEMNVSTLELGDSALYLCASSEGTSPHNEQFFGPGTRLTVL.

J is TRBJ2-2 and V is TRBV12-5, with TRBD1 matching 7 bases. J was trimmed by 6 bases and V by 5 bases; bases with no gene match: 9. Germline V gene lookup returns CDR1 LGHNT and CDR2 FRNRAP. The CDR3 consists of 15 residues. CDR3 protein: CASGPPTGAAGELFF. The CDR3 bases are TGTGCTAGTGGTCCCCCCACAGGGGCCGCCGGGGAGCTGTTTTTT.